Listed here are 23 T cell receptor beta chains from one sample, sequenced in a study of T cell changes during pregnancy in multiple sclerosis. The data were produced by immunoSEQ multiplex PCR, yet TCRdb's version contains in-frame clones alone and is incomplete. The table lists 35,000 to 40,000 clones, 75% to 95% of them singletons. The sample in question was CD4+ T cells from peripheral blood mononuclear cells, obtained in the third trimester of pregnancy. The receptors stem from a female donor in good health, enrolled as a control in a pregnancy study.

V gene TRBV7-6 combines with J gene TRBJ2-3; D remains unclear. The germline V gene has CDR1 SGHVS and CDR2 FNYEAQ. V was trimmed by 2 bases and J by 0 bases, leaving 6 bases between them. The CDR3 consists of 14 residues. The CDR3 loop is CASSLQRSTDTQYF. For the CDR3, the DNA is TGTGCCAGCAGCTTACAGCGTAGCACAGATACGCAGTATTTT.

CDR3 in amino acids: CASSPSGTQETQYF. The DNA for the CDR3 is TGTGCCAGCTCACCTAGCGGGACTCAAGAGACCCAGTACTTC. V and J are TRBV18 and TRBJ2-5; 8 positions agree with TRBD2. Trimming took 3 bases from V and 2 from J; bases not matched to a gene: 2. CDR3 size: 14 residues. CDR1 KGHSH and CDR2 LQKENI come from the germline V gene.

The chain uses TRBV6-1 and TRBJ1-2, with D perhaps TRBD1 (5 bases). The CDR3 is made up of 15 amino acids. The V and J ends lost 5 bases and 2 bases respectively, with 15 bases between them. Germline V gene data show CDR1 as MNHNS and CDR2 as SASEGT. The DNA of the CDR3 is TGTGCCAGCAGTCCCCGGGAGAGGGGAAACTATGGCTACACCTTC. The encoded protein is CASSPRERGNYGYTF.

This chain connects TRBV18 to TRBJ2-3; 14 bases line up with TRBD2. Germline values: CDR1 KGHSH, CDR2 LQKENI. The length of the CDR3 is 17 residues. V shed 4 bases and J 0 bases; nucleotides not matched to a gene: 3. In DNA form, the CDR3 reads TGTGCCAGCTCACGGACTAGCGGGGGGACTAGCACAGATACGCAGTATTTT. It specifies CASSRTSGGTSTDTQYF.

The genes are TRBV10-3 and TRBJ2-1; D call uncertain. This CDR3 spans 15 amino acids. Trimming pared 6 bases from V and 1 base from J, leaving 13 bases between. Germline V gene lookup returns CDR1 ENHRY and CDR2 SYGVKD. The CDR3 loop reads CAIRSDYSSYNEQFF. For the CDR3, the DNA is TGTGCCATCAGGAGTGATTACAGTTCCTACAATGAGCAGTTCTTC.

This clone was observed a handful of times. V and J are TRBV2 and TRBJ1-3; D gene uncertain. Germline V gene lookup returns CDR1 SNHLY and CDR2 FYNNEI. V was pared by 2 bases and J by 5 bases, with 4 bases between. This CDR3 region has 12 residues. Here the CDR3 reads CASSESRNTIYF. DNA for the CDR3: TGTGCCAGCAGTGAATCTAGAAACACCATATATTTT.

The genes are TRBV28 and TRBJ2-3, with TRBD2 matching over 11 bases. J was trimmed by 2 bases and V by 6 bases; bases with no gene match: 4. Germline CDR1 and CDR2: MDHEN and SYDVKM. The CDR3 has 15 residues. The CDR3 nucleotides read TGTGCCAGCAGGGGACTAGCGGCTAACACAGATACGCAGTATTTT. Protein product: CASRGLAANTDTQYF.

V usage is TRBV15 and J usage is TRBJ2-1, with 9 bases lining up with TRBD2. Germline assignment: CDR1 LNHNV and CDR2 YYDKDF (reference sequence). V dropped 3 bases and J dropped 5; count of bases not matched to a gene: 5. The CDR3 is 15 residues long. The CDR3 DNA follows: TGTGCCACCAGCAGGAGGCTAGCGGGGAACAATGAGCAGTTCTTC. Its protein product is CATSRRLAGNNEQFF.

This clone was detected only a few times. This CDR3 reads CASSPASLAGATGELFF. CDR3 DNA sequence: TGTGCCAGCAGCCCAGCCTCGCTAGCGGGGGCCACCGGGGAGCTGTTTTTT. This sequence joins TRBV7-2 and TRBJ2-2; the match to TRBD2 covers 10 bases. The CDR3 sequence is 17 residues long. The V gene's germline CDR1 is SGHTA and CDR2 FQGNSA. Trimming at V came to 5 bases and at J to 4 bases, leaving 10 bases not matched to a gene.

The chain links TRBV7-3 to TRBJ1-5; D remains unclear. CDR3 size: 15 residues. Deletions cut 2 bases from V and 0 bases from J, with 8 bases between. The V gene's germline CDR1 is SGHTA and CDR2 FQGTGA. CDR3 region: CASSLVGNSNQPQHF. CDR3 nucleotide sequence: TGTGCCAGCAGCTTAGTCGGGAATAGCAATCAGCCCCAGCATTTT.

DNA of the CDR3: TGTGCCAGCAGCTTGGAACGGACTCTGTTTTACGAGCAGTACTTC. Amino acid sequence: CASSLERTLFYEQYF. The V call is TRBV5-5, the J call TRBJ2-7; tentative D call: TRBD2 (5 bases). V lost 0 bases to trimming and J lost 4 bases, with 14 bases between them. This CDR3 contains 15 residues. Germline V gives CDR1 SGHKS, CDR2 YYEKEE (reference sequence).

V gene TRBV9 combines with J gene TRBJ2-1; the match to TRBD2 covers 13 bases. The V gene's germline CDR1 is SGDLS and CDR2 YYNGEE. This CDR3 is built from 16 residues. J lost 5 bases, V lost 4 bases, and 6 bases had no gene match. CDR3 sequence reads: CASSPLTSGGHNEQFF. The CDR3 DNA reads TGTGCCAGCAGCCCCCTGACTAGCGGGGGGCACAATGAGCAGTTCTTC.

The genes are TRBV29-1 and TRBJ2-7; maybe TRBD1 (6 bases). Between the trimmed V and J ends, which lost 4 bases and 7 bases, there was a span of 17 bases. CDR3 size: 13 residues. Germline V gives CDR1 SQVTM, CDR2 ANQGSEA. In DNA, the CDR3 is TGCAGCGTTGCCGGGACATTGGACGGAGAGCAGTACTTC. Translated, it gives CSVAGTLDGEQYF.

The CDR3 region has the DNA TGTGCCAGCAGTAACAGGGAACTGGATACGCAGTATTTT. This gives the protein CASSNRELDTQYF. The chain links TRBV6-1 to TRBJ2-3; D is possibly TRBD1 (6 bases). Germline CDR1 is MNHNS and CDR2 is SASEGT. Trimming cost V 5 bases and J 6 bases, with 12 bases left between them. This CDR3 has 13 residues.

The CDR3 nucleotides are TGTGCCATCCTGGGGCTAGTAACGGATACGCAGTATTTT. Its translation is CAILGLVTDTQYF. The rearrangement links TRBV7-9 to TRBJ2-3, with D maybe TRBD1 (5 bases). The V end lost 10 bases, the J end lost 6 bases, and 17 bases lay between the germline ends. This CDR3 is built from 13 residues. Looked up from germline, CDR1 is SEHNR and CDR2 is FQNEAQ (reference sequence).

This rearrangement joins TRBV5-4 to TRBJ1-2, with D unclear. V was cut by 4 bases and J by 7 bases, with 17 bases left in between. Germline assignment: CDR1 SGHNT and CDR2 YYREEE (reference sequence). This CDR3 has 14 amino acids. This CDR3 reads CASSPTRGEGGYTF. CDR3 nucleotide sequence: TGTGCCAGCAGCCCTACGCGGGGAGAGGGTGGCTACACCTTC.

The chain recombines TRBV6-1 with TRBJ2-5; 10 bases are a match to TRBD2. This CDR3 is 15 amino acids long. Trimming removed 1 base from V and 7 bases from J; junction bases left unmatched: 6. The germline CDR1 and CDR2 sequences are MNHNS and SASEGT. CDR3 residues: CASSEGTSGPRTQYF. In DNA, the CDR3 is TGTGCCAGCAGTGAAGGGACTAGCGGCCCCCGGACCCAGTACTTC.

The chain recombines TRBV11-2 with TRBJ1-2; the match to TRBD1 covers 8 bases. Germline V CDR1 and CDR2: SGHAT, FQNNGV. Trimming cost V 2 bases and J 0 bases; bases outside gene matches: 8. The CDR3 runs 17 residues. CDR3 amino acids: CASSLRGQVVPNYGYTF. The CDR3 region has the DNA TGTGCCAGCAGCTTAAGGGGACAGGTGGTCCCTAACTATGGCTACACCTTC.

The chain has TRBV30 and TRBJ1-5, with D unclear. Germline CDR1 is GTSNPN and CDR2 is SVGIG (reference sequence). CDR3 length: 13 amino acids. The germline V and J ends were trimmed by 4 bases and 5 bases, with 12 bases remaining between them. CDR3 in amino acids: CAWNQRVDQPQHF. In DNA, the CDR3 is TGTGCCTGGAACCAACGGGTGGATCAGCCCCAGCATTTT.

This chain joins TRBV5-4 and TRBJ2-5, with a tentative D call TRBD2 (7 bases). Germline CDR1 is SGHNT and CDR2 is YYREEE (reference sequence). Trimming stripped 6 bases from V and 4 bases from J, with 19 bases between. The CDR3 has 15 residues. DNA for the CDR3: TGTGCCAGCAAAGCGCGGGCGGGGGCTTCAGAGACCCAGTACTTC. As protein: CASKARAGASETQYF.

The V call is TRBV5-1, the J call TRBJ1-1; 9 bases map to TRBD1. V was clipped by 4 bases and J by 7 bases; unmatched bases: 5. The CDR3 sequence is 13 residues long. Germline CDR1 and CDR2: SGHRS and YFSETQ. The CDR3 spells CASSLTGGFEAFF. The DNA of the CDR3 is TGCGCCAGCAGCCTGACAGGGGGGTTTGAAGCTTTCTTT.

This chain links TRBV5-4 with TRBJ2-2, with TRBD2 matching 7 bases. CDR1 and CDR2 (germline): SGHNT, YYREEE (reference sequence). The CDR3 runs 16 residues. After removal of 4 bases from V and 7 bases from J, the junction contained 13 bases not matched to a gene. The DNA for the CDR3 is TGTGCCAGCAGCCCCTCGGGGGGAAGTATCGACGGGGAGCTGTTTTTT. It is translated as CASSPSGGSIDGELFF.

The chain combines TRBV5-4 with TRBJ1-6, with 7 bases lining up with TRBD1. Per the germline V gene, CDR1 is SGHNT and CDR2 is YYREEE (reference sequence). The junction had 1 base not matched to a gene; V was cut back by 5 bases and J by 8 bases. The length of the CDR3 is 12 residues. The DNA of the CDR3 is TGTGCCAGCAGGGGGACAGATTCACCCCTCCACTTT. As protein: CASRGTDSPLHF.